Below are 16 T cell receptor beta chains sequenced from a single sample in a study of control samples from healthy donors and cancer patients. Clones were read by immunoSEQ multiplex PCR, and TCRdb kept only the in-frame ones, dropping some. The sample lists some 150,000 clones, about 94% occurring once. Sequencing used blood. The receptors originated from a man aged 45-65 years in good health.

The genes are TRBV5-1 and TRBJ2-5, with 10 bases identical to TRBD2. The CDR3 runs to 16 residues. The V gene end was trimmed by 5 bases and the J gene end by 0 bases; junction bases not matched to a gene: 7. Per germline, CDR1 SGHRS and CDR2 YFSETQ. Here the CDR3 reads CASRRLAGDYQETQYF. The CDR3 DNA sequence: TGCGCCAGCAGGAGACTAGCGGGTGATTACCAAGAGACCCAGTACTTC.

Concerning this clone: Other DNA sequences in the sample encode the same CDR3. The chain links TRBV10-3 to TRBJ2-7; D is unclear. The ends were cut back, 2 bases at V and 1 base at J, with 12 bases in the middle. The CDR3 has 15 residues. CDR1 and CDR2 from the germline V gene are ENHRY and SYGVKD. CDR3: CAISEALGGSYEQYF. CDR3 in DNA: TGTGCCATCAGTGAGGCCCTCGGTGGATCCTACGAGCAGTACTTC.

This rearrangement joins TRBV19 to TRBJ1-4, with 7 positions matching TRBD1. V trimming: 5 bases; J trimming: 4 bases; junction bases outside the gene matches: 7. The CDR3 loop spans 15 amino acids. Germline loops: CDR1 LNHDA, CDR2 SQIVND (reference sequence). CDR3 coding DNA: TGTGCCAGTAGTTCCAGGGGGATACATAATGAAAAACTGTTTTTT. Amino acids: CASSSRGIHNEKLFF.

The V and J genes are TRBV4-1 and TRBJ2-7; TRBD2 agrees at 10 bases. Germline CDR1 MGHRA, CDR2 YSYEKL. The ends lost 2 bases at V and 4 bases at J; junction bases unmatched: 5. The CDR3 runs 15 residues. In DNA form, the CDR3 reads TGCGCCAGCAGCCAACACACTAGCGGGAAGTACGAGCAGTACTTC. Its protein is CASSQHTSGKYEQYF.

The chain carries TRBV6-5 and TRBJ2-7, with a weak D call TRBD1 (5 bases). The CDR3 spans 13 residues. The V end was cut by 7 bases, the J end by 2 bases, with 12 bases between. Germline V gene data show CDR1 as MNHEY and CDR2 as SVGAGI. DNA for the CDR3: TGTGCCAGCAAGTTGGCCAGGGCCTACGAGCAGTACTTC. This codes for CASKLARAYEQYF.

This clone was observed a single time. The chain combines TRBV18 with TRBJ2-1; tentatively, D is TRBD1 (5 bases). The CDR3 has 15 amino acids. Trimming took 5 bases from V and 2 from J, leaving 13 bases between them. Germline CDR1 and CDR2: KGHSH and LQKENI. In DNA, the CDR3 is TGTGCCAGCTCAAGGACACCACAGACCTACAATGAGCAGTTCTTC. This codes for CASSRTPQTYNEQFF.

This clone turned up a few times. The rearrangement uses TRBV19 and TRBJ1-6; no reliable D call. The V gene's germline CDR1 is LNHDA and CDR2 SQIVND (reference sequence). This CDR3 region has 15 residues. Trimming pared 5 bases from V and 0 bases from J, leaving 8 bases between. The chain's CDR3 is CASSGSSSYNSPLHF. CDR3 nucleotide sequence: TGTGCCAGTAGTGGCAGCAGCTCCTATAATTCACCCCTCCACTTT. The full variable domain, in which reference TRBV19 and TRBJ1-6 provide the parts outside the CDR3, is DGGITQSPKYLFRKEGQNVTLSCEQNLNHDAMYWYRQDPGQGLRLIYYSQIVNDFQKGDIAEGYSVSREKKESFPLTVTSAQKNPTAFYLCASSGSSSYNSPLHFGNGTRLTVT.

V gene TRBV5-6 combines with J gene TRBJ2-2, with D unclear. The CDR3 has 14 residues. Germline V gene data show CDR1 as SGHDT and CDR2 as YYEEEE. V was clipped by 4 bases and J by 2 bases, with 9 bases between them. CDR3 bases: TGTGCCAGCAGCCACCGGACCAACACCGGGGAGCTGTTTTTT. It translates to CASSHRTNTGELFF.

The chain links TRBV25-1 to TRBJ2-1; 9 bases are shared with TRBD2. Trimming took 3 bases from V and 7 from J; bases not matched to a gene: 4. CDR3 length: 14 residues. Germline V gene lookup returns CDR1 MGHDK and CDR2 SYGVNS. Here the CDR3 DNA reads TGTGCCAGCAGTGACCGACTAGCGGTTAATGAGCAGTTCTTC. This gives the protein CASSDRLAVNEQFF.

This clone is a singleton in its sample. V usage is TRBV27 and J usage is TRBJ1-3; the D is unclear. There are 14 residues in the CDR3. V shed 5 bases and J shed 1 base, with 9 bases lying between them. Germline CDR1 is MNHEY and CDR2 is SMNVEV (reference sequence). Here the CDR3 DNA reads TGTGCCAGCAGTCCTTTAAAGTCTGGAAACACCATATATTTT. It translates to CASSPLKSGNTIYF.

V usage is TRBV28 and J usage is TRBJ1-1; D gene uncertain. Germline V gene sequence: CDR1 MDHEN, CDR2 SYDVKM. V was cut by 6 bases and J by 9 bases, with 11 bases left in between. The CDR3 runs to 11 residues. The CDR3 spells CASRTTSQAFF. For the CDR3, the DNA is TGTGCCAGCAGAACCACATCTCAAGCTTTCTTT.

The V gene is TRBV5-1, the J gene TRBJ2-7; a possible D gene is TRBD1 (6 bases). The germline V gene encodes CDR1 SGHRS and CDR2 YFSETQ. The CDR3 totals 14 residues. Trimming shortened V by 4 bases and J by 2 bases, and 13 bases separated the two germline ends. CDR3 sequence: CASSNTGSAYEQYF. The DNA for the CDR3 is TGCGCCAGCAGCAACACAGGGTCAGCCTACGAGCAGTACTTC.

The chain combines TRBV11-3 with TRBJ2-3, with TRBD2 identical over 10 bases. CDR1 is SGHNT and CDR2 is YENEEA in the germline V gene. The CDR3 sequence is 13 residues long. After removal of 6 bases from V and 9 bases from J, the junction contained 6 bases not matched to a gene. The CDR3 here is CASSRLAGDTQYF. CDR3 DNA sequence: TGTGCCAGCAGTCGGCTAGCGGGAGACACGCAGTATTTT.

As to this clone: The sample carries other DNA sequences with the same CDR3. The chain joins TRBV5-1 to TRBJ2-5; D unresolved. The CDR3 is made up of 11 amino acids. Trimming shortened V by 2 bases and J by 3 bases, and 2 bases separated the two germline ends. Germline assignment: CDR1 SGHRS and CDR2 YFSETQ. This chain's CDR3 is CASSLKETQYF. The CDR3 nucleotides are TGCGCCAGCAGCTTAAAAGAGACCCAGTACTTC. Looking up the rest from reference TRBV5-1 and TRBJ2-5 gives the full variable domain: KAGVTQTPRYLIKTRGQQVTLSCSPISGHRSVSWYQQTPGQGLQFLFEYFSETQRNKGNFPGRFSGRQFSNSRSEMNVSTLELGDSALYLCASSLKETQYFGPGTRLLVL.

The CDR3 spells CASSSQGTTGELFF. In DNA form, the CDR3 reads TGCGCCAGCAGCTCCCAGGGGACCACCGGGGAGCTGTTTTTT. The genes are TRBV5-1 and TRBJ2-2; possibly TRBD1 for D (6 bases). Germline V gene data show CDR1 as SGHRS and CDR2 as YFSETQ. This CDR3 is built from 14 residues. Trimming took 3 bases from V and 4 from J, leaving 10 bases between them.

The chain combines TRBV5-1 with TRBJ2-2; a weak D match, TRBD2 (5 bases). The CDR3 consists of 16 residues. V was pared by 1 base and J by 1 base, with 11 bases between. In germline, CDR1 is SGHRS, CDR2 YFSETQ. The CDR3 is CASSLSGLMNTGELFF. CDR3 in DNA: TGCGCCAGCAGCTTGTCCGGACTCATGAACACCGGGGAGCTGTTTTTT. Looking up the rest from reference TRBV5-1 and TRBJ2-2 gives the full variable domain: KAGVTQTPRYLIKTRGQQVTLSCSPISGHRSVSWYQQTPGQGLQFLFEYFSETQRNKGNFPGRFSGRQFSNSRSEMNVSTLELGDSALYLCASSLSGLMNTGELFFGEGSRLTVL.